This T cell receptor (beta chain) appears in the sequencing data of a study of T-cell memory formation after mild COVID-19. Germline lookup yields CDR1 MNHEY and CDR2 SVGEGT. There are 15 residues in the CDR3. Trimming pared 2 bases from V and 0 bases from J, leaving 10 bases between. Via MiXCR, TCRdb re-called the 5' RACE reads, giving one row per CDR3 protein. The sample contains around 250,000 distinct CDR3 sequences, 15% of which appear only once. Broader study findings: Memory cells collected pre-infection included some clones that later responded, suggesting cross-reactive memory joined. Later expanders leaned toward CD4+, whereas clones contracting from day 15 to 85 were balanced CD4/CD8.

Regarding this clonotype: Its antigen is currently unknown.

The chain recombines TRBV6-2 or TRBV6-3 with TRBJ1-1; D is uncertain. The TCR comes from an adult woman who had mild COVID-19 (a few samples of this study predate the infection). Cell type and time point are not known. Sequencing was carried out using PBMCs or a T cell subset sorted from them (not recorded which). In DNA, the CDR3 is TGTGCCAGCAGTTACGCGACGCGCATGAACACTGAAGCTTTCTTT. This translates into CASSYATRMNTEAFF.